This section outlines one T cell receptor beta chain sequence together with its context. This sample was taken from a study of technical replicates of blood from a few donors. The ends lost 3 bases at V and 5 bases at J; junction bases unmatched: 8. Per germline, CDR1 SGHRS and CDR2 YFSETQ. CDR3 length: 15 amino acids. Sequencing was performed with immunoSEQ multiplex PCR; in TCRdb, only in-frame clones are kept and a portion is missing. The sample lists around 80,000 clones, around 90% occurring once. The specimen was T cells isolated from PBMCs. The chain recombines TRBV5-1 with TRBJ2-3; 8 nucleotides align to TRBD1. The receptor's source is a human donor in good health. This chain's CDR3 is CASSSGGVPRDTQYF. The CDR3 nucleotides read TGCGCCAGCAGCTCAGGGGGCGTCCCGAGAGATACGCAGTATTTT.